One sample yielded the 24 T cell receptor beta chains listed below, sequenced in a study of identical twins. TCRdb reanalysed the 5' RACE reads using MiXCR and keeps one entry per CDR3 protein. The sample lists 240,000 or so distinct CDR3 sequences; 10% to 13% were seen once. Sequencing input: memory T cells sorted from blood. These TCRs come from a man aged 50 to 60 in good health.

This clonotype was seen at least ten times. The rearrangement uses TRBV6-5 and TRBJ2-4; 8 bases agree with TRBD2. J gave up 6 bases and V 2 bases, and 3 bases lay outside the gene matches. This CDR3 is 14 amino acids long. Germline V gene sequence: CDR1 MNHEY, CDR2 SVGAGI. CDR3 sequence: CASSYGTSGNIQYF. In DNA, the CDR3 is TGTGCCAGCAGTTACGGTACTAGCGGAAACATTCAGTACTTC.

This clonotype was observed at least ten times. The CDR3 DNA reads TGTGCCAGCAGTCTCGCCCAAATAGGCGAGCAGTACTTC. Its protein is CASSLAQIGEQYF. V and J are TRBV27 and TRBJ2-7, with D unresolved. The CDR3 totals 13 residues. The germline V gene encodes CDR1 MNHEY and CDR2 SMNVEV (reference sequence). Trimming took 5 bases from V and 6 from J, leaving 14 bases between them.

This clonotype was recorded many times. V usage is TRBV7-9 and J usage is TRBJ2-4; D might be TRBD1 (5 bases). The CDR3 is 15 amino acids. V lost 5 bases and J lost 6, with 17 bases in between. Germline V lookup: CDR1 SEHNR, CDR2 FQNEAQ (reference sequence). CDR3 loop: CASSPPFREGNIQYF. CDR3 nucleotides: TGTGCCAGCAGCCCCCCGTTCAGGGAAGGAAACATTCAGTACTTC.

This clonotype was observed many times. V and J are TRBV18 and TRBJ2-1; D not certain. The CDR3 loop spans 12 amino acids. CDR1 and CDR2 from the germline V gene are KGHSH and LQKENI. Trimming removed 2 bases from V and 9 bases from J, with 8 bases in between. CDR3 nucleotides: TGTGCCAGCTCACCAACGGAAATTGAGCAGTTCTTC. It translates to CASSPTEIEQFF.

This clonotype occurred a few times. In DNA, the CDR3 is TGCGCCAGCAGCCAAGATGCCCGAAGGGGCGAGACCCAGTACTTC. Protein: CASSQDARRGETQYF. V and J are TRBV4-3 and TRBJ2-5; TRBD1 is a possible D gene (5 bases). V lost 0 bases and J lost 5, with 13 bases in between. Germline assignment: CDR1 LGHNA and CDR2 YSLEER. This CDR3 is 15 amino acids long.

The V gene is TRBV4-1, the J gene TRBJ2-3; TRBD1 aligns across 8 bases. CDR3 length equals 17 residues. Per germline, CDR1 MGHRA and CDR2 YSYEKL. V shed 2 bases, J shed 1 base, and the junction held 8 bases outside the gene matches. This chain's CDR3 is CASSQTDRVVGTDTQYF. In DNA form, the CDR3 reads TGCGCCAGCAGCCAAACGGACAGGGTGGTAGGCACAGATACGCAGTATTTT.

This clonotype was recorded at least ten times. The chain joins TRBV5-1 to TRBJ2-3; 8 nucleotides agree with TRBD2. The trim removed 0 bases at V and 5 bases at J, leaving 2 bases unmatched. Germline values: CDR1 SGHRS, CDR2 YFSETQ. This CDR3 has 14 amino acids. The CDR3 reads CASSLGSGRDTQYF. The CDR3 DNA is TGCGCCAGCAGCTTGGGCAGCGGGAGAGATACGCAGTATTTT.

This clonotype was observed many times. The junction departs from the called germline gene at one end, perhaps through a read error. The gene calls are TRBV7-7 and TRBJ2-3; TRBD1 might be the D (6 bases). This CDR3 comprises 13 residues. CDR1 SSHAT and CDR2 FNYEAQ come from the germline V gene (reference sequence). The CDR3 DNA reads as TGTGCTAGCAGTTCAACAGGGAGAGATACGCAGTATTTT. Encoded protein: CASSSTGRDTQYF.

V usage is TRBV3-1 and J usage is TRBJ2-1; 8 positions agree with TRBD2. V shed 4 bases, J shed 9 bases, and the junction held 11 bases outside the gene matches. Germline V gene lookup returns CDR1 LGHDT and CDR2 YNNKEL (reference sequence). The CDR3 consists of 15 residues. CDR3 sequence reads: CASSPPGLVDSEQFF. The CDR3 nucleotides read TGTGCCAGCAGCCCGCCGGGACTAGTTGACTCTGAGCAGTTCTTC.

The chain has TRBV5-4 and TRBJ2-1; no reliable D call. The germline V gene encodes CDR1 SGHNT and CDR2 YYREEE (reference sequence). With 2 bases removed from V and 7 bases from J, the gap between germline ends came to 10 bases. The CDR3 is 13 residues long. This CDR3 is CASSFGRLNEQFF. The CDR3 DNA is TGTGCCAGCAGCTTTGGTAGGCTAAATGAGCAGTTCTTC.

This clonotype has a count of ten or more. The chain combines TRBV5-1 with TRBJ1-2; TRBD1 is a possible D gene (5 bases). V was trimmed by 0 bases and J by 2 bases, leaving 14 bases between them. Germline V CDR1 and CDR2: SGHRS, YFSETQ. The CDR3 consists of 16 residues. The CDR3 coding sequence is TGCGCCAGCAGCTTGGAAGCACGGGGCTCGAACTATGGCTACACCTTC. Its translation: CASSLEARGSNYGYTF.

Turning to this clonotype: Since a much larger clone is just one base distant, this may be a read error. V and J are TRBV12-3 or TRBV12-4 and TRBJ2-3; 8 positions agree with TRBD2. CDR3 length: 11 amino acids. This CDR3 is CACRLADTQYF. CDR3 nucleotides: TGTGCCTGCAGACTAGCGGATACGCAGTATTTT.

The chain links TRBV20-1 to TRBJ2-3; 10 bases align to TRBD2. Germline assignment: CDR1 DFQATT and CDR2 SNEGSKA (reference sequence). V shed 1 base and J 7 bases; nucleotides not matched to a gene: 14. This CDR3 region has 17 residues. This CDR3 reads CSARASSSGGALYTQYF. Written as DNA, the CDR3 is TGCAGTGCTAGAGCCAGTAGCAGCGGGGGGGCCCTTTATACGCAGTATTTT.

Regarding this clonotype: No conserved phenylalanine or tryptophan is present at the end of the CDR3, so a read error is the likely explanation. J is TRBJ2-7 and V is TRBV2, with D possibly being TRBD1 (6 bases). Looked up from germline, CDR1 is SNHLY and CDR2 is FYNNEI. There are 14 residues in the CDR3. V lost 5 bases, J lost 6 bases, and 17 bases lay in between. The CDR3 sequence: CASSRGLSVREQYL. The CDR3 region has the DNA TGTGCCAGCAGTAGGGGGTTGTCAGTCCGCGAGCAGTACTTA.

This clonotype was counted a few times. V and J are TRBV4-2 and TRBJ1-1; D uncertain. V was cut by 1 base and J by 9 bases, with 15 bases left in between. CDR3 length equals 14 residues. Germline V gene lookup returns CDR1 LGHNA and CDR2 YNFKEQ. The CDR3 loop is CASSQGTGEQKAFF. CDR3 DNA sequence: TGTGCCAGCAGCCAAGGAACCGGAGAGCAAAAAGCTTTCTTT.

In its sample, this clonotype was seen a few times. V is TRBV15 and J is TRBJ2-5, with TRBD1 matching 10 bases. This CDR3 comprises 17 residues. Germline CDR1 and CDR2: LNHNV and YYDKDF (reference sequence). The trim removed 3 bases at V and 4 bases at J, leaving 11 bases unmatched. This chain's CDR3 is CATSSPSGTGAGETQYF. The CDR3 DNA is TGTGCCACCAGCAGCCCGTCCGGGACAGGGGCTGGAGAGACCCAGTACTTC.

This clonotype showed up just a few times. This chain connects TRBV3-1 to TRBJ2-5; 10 nucleotides align to TRBD1. Germline CDR1 is LGHDT and CDR2 is YNNKEL (reference sequence). V gave up 6 bases and J gave up 5 bases; unmatched junction bases: 9. The CDR3 is 15 amino acids. The CDR3 protein is CASSAGTGARETQYF. The CDR3 nucleotides are TGTGCCAGCAGTGCCGGGACAGGGGCGAGGGAGACCCAGTACTTC.

This clonotype was recorded many times. The gene calls are TRBV5-8 and TRBJ1-5; 8 nucleotides line up with TRBD1. The V gene end was trimmed by 0 bases and the J gene end by 10 bases; junction bases not matched to a gene: 3. This CDR3 has 13 amino acids. Germline V gene sequence: CDR1 SGHTS, CDR2 YDEGEE. The CDR3 DNA follows: TGTGCCAGCAGCTTGGGGGACAGGAGTCCCCAGCATTTT. This encodes CASSLGDRSPQHF.

In its sample, this clonotype was seen a few times. This rearrangement joins TRBV5-6 to TRBJ2-1; maybe TRBD1 (6 bases). V was clipped by 2 bases and J by 4 bases, with 10 bases between them. This CDR3 has 14 residues. Looked up from germline, CDR1 is SGHDT and CDR2 is YYEEEE. CDR3 region: CASSLERGYNEQFF. The CDR3 DNA reads TGTGCCAGCAGCTTAGAGAGGGGGTACAATGAGCAGTTCTTC. The full variable domain, completed using reference TRBV5-6 and TRBJ2-1, is DAGVTQSPTHLIKTRGQQVTLRCSPKSGHDTVSWYQQALGQGPQFIFQYYEEEERQRGNFPDRFSGHQFPNYSSELNVNALLLGDSALYLCASSLERGYNEQFFGPGTRLTVL.

This clonotype was seen ten or more times. The J gene is TRBJ1-1, the V gene TRBV5-1, with no clear D. Germline CDR1 and CDR2: SGHRS and YFSETQ. V gave up 0 bases and J gave up 1 base, with 4 bases separating them. The CDR3 is made up of 13 amino acids. This CDR3 reads CASSLEENTEAFF. The CDR3 DNA reads TGCGCCAGCAGCTTGGAAGAGAACACTGAAGCTTTCTTT.

This clonotype was seen at least ten times. V usage is TRBV3-1 and J usage is TRBJ2-7, with 14 bases matching TRBD2. The CDR3 contains 15 residues. The J segment lost 3 bases and the V segment lost 3 bases, leaving 1 base of the junction unmatched. Per germline, CDR1 LGHDT and CDR2 YNNKEL (reference sequence). Here the CDR3 reads CASSQGLAGDYEQYF. CDR3 DNA: TGTGCCAGCAGCCAGGGACTAGCGGGAGACTACGAGCAGTACTTC.

The chain recombines TRBV24-1 with TRBJ2-2, with D possibly being TRBD2 (5 bases). The CDR3 has 23 residues. V was cut by 0 bases and J by 3 bases, with 31 bases left in between. CDR1 and CDR2 from the germline V gene are KGHDR and SFDVKD. CDR3 sequence: CATSDLRPNPHGRTGFYTGELFF. The CDR3 nucleotides read TGTGCCACCAGTGATTTGCGCCCGAACCCCCACGGACGGACGGGATTTTACACCGGGGAGCTGTTTTTT.

A few counts support this clonotype. The chain joins TRBV29-1 to TRBJ1-1; TRBD1 might be the D (6 bases). The CDR3 runs 13 residues. Between the trimmed V and J ends, which lost 6 bases and 2 bases, there was a span of 13 bases. Germline CDR1 is SQVTM and CDR2 is ANQGSEA. This CDR3 is CSVVGQFNTEAFF. The CDR3 DNA is TGCAGCGTGGTTGGACAGTTCAACACTGAAGCTTTCTTT.

The chain recombines TRBV11-2 with TRBJ2-3; 12 nucleotides agree with TRBD2. The CDR3 totals 18 residues. V was clipped by 1 base and J by 4 bases; unmatched bases: 9. CDR1 SGHAT and CDR2 FQNNGV come from the germline V gene. CDR3 nucleotide sequence: TGTGCCAGCAGCTTAGGAGTACTAGCGGGAGGTCAGTCAGATACGCAGTATTTT. This gives the protein CASSLGVLAGGQSDTQYF. Full variable domain (outside the CDR3, taken from reference TRBV11-2 and TRBJ2-3): EAGVAQSPRYKIIEKRQSVAFWCNPISGHATLYWYQQILGQGPKLLIQFQNNGVVDDSQLPKDRFSAERLKGVDSTLKIQPAKLEDSAVYLCASSLGVLAGGQSDTQYFGPGTRLTVL.